This TCR beta chain was documented in a study of regulatory T cells in long-lasting Graves disease. The authors built TCR beta libraries using iRepertoire HTBI primers and Arm-PCR of CDR3 regions. MiXCR, run by TCRdb on the multiplex PCR reads, gives a single entry per CDR3 protein. The table records some 250,000 distinct CDR3 sequences, 20% to 25% of them present only once. Time point in this sample: newly diagnosed GD, antithyroid drugs for less than 3 months. TCR sequences were obtained from RNA taken from PBMCs. The sample was peripheral blood mononuclear cells (PBMCs), taken at new diagnosis, from a patient treated with antithyroid drugs. The TCR comes from a female donor with Graves disease.

The CDR3 spells CASSLVGTSGRGGELFF. The CDR3 coding sequence is TGTGCCAGCAGCTTGGTCGGGACTAGCGGGAGAGGCGGGGAGCTGTTTTTT. The chain has TRBV5-5 and TRBJ2-2, with 14 bases aligning to TRBD2. Germline loops: CDR1 SGHKS, CDR2 YYEKEE (reference sequence). The V and J ends lost 0 bases and 7 bases, in that order; junction bases with no gene match: 5. The CDR3 contains 17 residues.